This T cell receptor (beta chain) is from a study of blood T cell repertoires in COVID-19. Only in-frame clones appear in the TCRdb table, and some are missing; sequencing was by immunoSEQ multiplex PCR. Of approximately 89,000 clones listed, 90% to 95% are singletons. This clone was recorded only once. After removal of 6 bases from V and 12 bases from J, the junction contained 20 bases not matched to a gene. From germline, CDR1 is LNHDA and CDR2 SQIVND (reference sequence). This CDR3 spans 18 amino acids. V gene TRBV19 combines with J gene TRBJ2-1, with 13 bases identical to TRBD2. Sequenced: peripheral blood. This receptor was identified in a human donor with active COVID-19. The donor label of this sample is uncertain. The CDR3 region is CASSPRGLAGVSSQGQFF. The CDR3 DNA is TGTGCCAGTAGCCCAAGAGGACTAGCGGGAGTAAGTTCTCAGGGGCAGTTCTTC.